This T cell receptor beta chain was identified in a study of cytomegalovirus exposure and HLA in healthy donors. Overall study findings and caveats: Among the sequence variants, a highly shared cluster was likely an artifact of sequencing. Prediction of most subjects' HLA-A and HLA-B alleles by TCR beta sequences was reportedly accurate. According to an earlier analysis, most TCR beta V segments yielded productive rearrangements about 87% or about 30% of the time.

This clone was counted once. What it binds is unknown. Per the germline V gene, CDR1 is LNHDA and CDR2 is SQIVND (reference sequence). Trimming removed 6 bases at V and 0 bases at J, with 9 bases between. The CDR3 covers 14 residues. With 60 Vbeta and 13 Jbeta primers, the PCR was carried out. Sequencing was performed with immunoSEQ multiplex PCR; in TCRdb, only in-frame clones are kept and a portion is missing. The table has about 220,000 clones, approximately 80% seen once. Those who donated were healthy bone marrow donors. The V and J genes are TRBV19 and TRBJ1-5; a weak D match, TRBD1 (5 bases). The source is a boy younger than 10 in good health and CMV-seronegative. Material: PBMCs. The CDR3 nucleotides are TGTGCCAGTAGCCAACAGGATAGCAATCAGCCCCAGCATTTT. Residues: CASSQQDSNQPQHF.